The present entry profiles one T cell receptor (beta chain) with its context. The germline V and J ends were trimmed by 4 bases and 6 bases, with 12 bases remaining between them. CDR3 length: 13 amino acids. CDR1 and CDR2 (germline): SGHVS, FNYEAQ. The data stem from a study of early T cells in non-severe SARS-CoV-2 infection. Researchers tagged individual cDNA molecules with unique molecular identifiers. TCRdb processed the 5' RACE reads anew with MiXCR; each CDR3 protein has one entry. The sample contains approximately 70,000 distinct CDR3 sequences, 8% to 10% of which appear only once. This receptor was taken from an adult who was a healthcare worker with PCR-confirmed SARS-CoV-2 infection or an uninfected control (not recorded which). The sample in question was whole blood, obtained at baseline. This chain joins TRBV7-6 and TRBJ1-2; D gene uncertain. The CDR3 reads CASSSTAGDGYTF. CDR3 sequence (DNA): TGTGCCAGCAGCTCCACGGCCGGCGATGGCTACACCTTC.